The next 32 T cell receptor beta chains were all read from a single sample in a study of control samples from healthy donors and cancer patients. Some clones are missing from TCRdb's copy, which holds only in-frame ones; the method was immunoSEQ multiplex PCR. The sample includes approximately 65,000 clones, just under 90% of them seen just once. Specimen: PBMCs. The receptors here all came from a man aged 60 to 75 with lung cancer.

The CDR3 sequence: CASGLGSEAFF. CDR3 nucleotide sequence: TGTGCCAGCGGGTTGGGGTCTGAAGCTTTCTTT. The chain carries TRBV13 and TRBJ1-1; the D is unclear. The V and J ends lost 8 bases and 6 bases respectively, with 10 bases between them. CDR1 and CDR2 from the germline V gene are PRHDT and FYEKMQ (reference sequence). The CDR3 has 11 amino acids.

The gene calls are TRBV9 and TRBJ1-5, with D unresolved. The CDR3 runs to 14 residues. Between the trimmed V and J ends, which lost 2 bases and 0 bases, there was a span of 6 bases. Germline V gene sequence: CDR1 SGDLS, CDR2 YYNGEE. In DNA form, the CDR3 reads TGTGCCAGCAGCGTGACGGATAGCAATCAGCCCCAGCATTTT. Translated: CASSVTDSNQPQHF.

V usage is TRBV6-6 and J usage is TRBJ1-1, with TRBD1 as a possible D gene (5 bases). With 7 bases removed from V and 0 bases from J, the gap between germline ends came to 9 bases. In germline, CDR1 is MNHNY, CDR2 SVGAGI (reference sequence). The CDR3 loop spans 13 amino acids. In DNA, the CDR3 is TGTGCCAGCAAGAGGGACCTGAACACTGAAGCTTTCTTT. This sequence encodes CASKRDLNTEAFF.

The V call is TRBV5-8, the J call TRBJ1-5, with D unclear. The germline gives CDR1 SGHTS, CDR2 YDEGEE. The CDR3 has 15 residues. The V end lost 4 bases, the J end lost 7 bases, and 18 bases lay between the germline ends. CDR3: CASSLGLVLNQPQHF. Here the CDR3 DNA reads TGTGCCAGCAGCCTTGGACTCGTACTTAACCAGCCCCAGCATTTT.

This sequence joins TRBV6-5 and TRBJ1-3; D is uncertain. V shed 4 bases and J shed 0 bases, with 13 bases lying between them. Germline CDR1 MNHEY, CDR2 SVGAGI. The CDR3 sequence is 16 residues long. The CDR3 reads CASSSRGLSSGNTIYF. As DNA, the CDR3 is TGTGCCAGCAGTTCCCGTGGACTAAGCTCTGGAAACACCATATATTTT.

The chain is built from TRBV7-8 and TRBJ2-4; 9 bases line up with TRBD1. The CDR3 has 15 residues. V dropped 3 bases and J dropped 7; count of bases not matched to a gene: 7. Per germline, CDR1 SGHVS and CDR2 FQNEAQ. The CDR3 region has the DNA TGTGCCAGCAGCTTGCCGGGACAGGGCGAGAACATTCAGTACTTC. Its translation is CASSLPGQGENIQYF.

In DNA, the CDR3 is TGTGCCAGCAGTTTGGACAGCAGCACAGATACGCAGTATTTT. Its protein product is CASSLDSSTDTQYF. The chain combines TRBV28 with TRBJ2-3; D might be TRBD1 (6 bases). The CDR3 contains 14 residues. Trimming cost V 3 bases and J 0 bases, with 7 bases left between them. The V gene's germline CDR1 is MDHEN and CDR2 SYDVKM.

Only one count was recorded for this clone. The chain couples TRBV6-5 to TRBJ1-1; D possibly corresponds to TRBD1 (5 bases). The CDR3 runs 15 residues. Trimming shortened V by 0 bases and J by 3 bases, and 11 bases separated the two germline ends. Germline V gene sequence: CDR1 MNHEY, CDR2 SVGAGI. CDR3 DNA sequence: TGTGCCAGCAGTTACTCGTACAAAGGGGACACTGAAGCTTTCTTT. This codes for CASSYSYKGDTEAFF.

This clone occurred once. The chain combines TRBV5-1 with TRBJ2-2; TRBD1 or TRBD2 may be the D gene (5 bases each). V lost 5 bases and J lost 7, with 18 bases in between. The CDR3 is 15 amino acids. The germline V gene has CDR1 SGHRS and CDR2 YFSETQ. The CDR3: CASSRLAQGGGELFF. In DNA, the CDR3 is TGCGCCAGCAGTAGGCTAGCCCAGGGTGGCGGGGAGCTGTTTTTT.

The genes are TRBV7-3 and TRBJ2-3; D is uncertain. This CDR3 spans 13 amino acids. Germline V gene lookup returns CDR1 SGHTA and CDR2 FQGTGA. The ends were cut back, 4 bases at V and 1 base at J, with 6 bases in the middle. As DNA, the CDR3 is TGTGCCAGCAGCTCTTGGCGCACAGATACGCAGTATTTT. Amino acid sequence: CASSSWRTDTQYF.

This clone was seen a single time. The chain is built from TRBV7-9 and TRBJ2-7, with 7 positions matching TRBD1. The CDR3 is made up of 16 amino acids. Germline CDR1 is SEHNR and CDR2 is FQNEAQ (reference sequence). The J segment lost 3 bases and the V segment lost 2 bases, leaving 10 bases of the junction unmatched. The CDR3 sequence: CASSLTPTGFVYEQYF. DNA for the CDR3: TGTGCCAGCAGCTTAACCCCGACAGGGTTTGTCTACGAGCAGTACTTC.

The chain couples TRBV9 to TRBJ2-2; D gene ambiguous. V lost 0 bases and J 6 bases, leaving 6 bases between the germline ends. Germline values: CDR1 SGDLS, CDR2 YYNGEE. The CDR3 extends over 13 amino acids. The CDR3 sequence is CASSVDGAGELFF. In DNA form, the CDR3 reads TGTGCCAGCAGCGTAGACGGAGCCGGGGAGCTGTTTTTT.

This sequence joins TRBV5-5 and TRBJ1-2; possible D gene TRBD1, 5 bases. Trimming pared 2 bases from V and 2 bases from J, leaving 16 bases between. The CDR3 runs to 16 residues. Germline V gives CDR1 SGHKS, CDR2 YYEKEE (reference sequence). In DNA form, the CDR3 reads TGTGCCAGCAGCTTTGCAGGGTCGGCTCAAAACTATGGCTACACCTTC. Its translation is CASSFAGSAQNYGYTF. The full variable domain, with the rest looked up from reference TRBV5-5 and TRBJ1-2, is DAGVTQSPTHLIKTRGQQVTLRCSPISGHKSVSWYQQVLGQGPQFIFQYYEKEERGRGNFPDRFSARQFPNYSSELNVNALLLGDSALYLCASSFAGSAQNYGYTFGSGTRLTVV.

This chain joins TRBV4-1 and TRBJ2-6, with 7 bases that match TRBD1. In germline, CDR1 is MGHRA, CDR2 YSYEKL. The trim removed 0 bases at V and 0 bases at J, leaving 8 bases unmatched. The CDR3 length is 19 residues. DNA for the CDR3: TGCGCCAGCAGCCAAGACGTCCCAGGGGGAAACTCTGGGGCCAACGTCCTGACTTTC. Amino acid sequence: CASSQDVPGGNSGANVLTF.

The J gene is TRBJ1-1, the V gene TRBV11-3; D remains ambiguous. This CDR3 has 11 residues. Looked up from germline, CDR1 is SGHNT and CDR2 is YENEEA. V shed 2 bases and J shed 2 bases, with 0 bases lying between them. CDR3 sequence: CASSLNTEAFF. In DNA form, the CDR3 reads TGTGCCAGCAGCTTAAACACTGAAGCTTTCTTT.

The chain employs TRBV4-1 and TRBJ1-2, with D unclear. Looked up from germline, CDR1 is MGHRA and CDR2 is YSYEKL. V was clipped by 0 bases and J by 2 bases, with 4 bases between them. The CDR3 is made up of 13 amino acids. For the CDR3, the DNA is TGCGCCAGCAGCCAAGAGAGCAACTATGGCTACACCTTC. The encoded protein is CASSQESNYGYTF.

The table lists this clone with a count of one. In DNA, the CDR3 is TGTGCCAGCAGCGTAACCGGATACACTGAAGCTTTCTTT. As protein: CASSVTGYTEAFF. The chain combines TRBV9 with TRBJ1-1; D gene unclear. Germline V gene data show CDR1 as SGDLS and CDR2 as YYNGEE. The CDR3 is 13 residues long. V lost 1 base, J lost 3 bases, and 7 bases lay in between. Combining the CDR3 with reference TRBV9 and TRBJ1-1 gives the whole variable domain DSGVTQTPKHLITATGQRVTLRCSPRSGDLSVYWYQQSLDQGLQFLIQYYNGEERAKGNILERFSAQQFPDLHSELNLSSLELGDSALYFCASSVTGYTEAFFGQGTRLTVV.

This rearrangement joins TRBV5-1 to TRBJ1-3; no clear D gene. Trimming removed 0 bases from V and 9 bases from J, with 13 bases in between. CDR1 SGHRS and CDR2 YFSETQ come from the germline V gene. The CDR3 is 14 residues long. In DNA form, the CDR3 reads TGCGCCAGCAGCTTGGTTGGGCCGCCGTCCACCATATATTTT. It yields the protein CASSLVGPPSTIYF.

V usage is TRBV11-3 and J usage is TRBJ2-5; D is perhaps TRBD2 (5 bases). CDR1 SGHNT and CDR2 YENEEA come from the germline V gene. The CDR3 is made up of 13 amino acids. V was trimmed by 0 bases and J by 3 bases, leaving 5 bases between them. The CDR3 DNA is TGTGCCAGCAGCTTAGAGAGGGAAGAGACCCAGTACTTC. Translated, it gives CASSLEREETQYF.

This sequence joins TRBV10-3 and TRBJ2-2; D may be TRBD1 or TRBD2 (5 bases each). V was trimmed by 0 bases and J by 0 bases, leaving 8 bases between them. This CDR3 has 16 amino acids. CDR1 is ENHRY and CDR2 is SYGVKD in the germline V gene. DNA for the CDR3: TGTGCCATCAGTGAGTCGGGGGTTTCGAACACCGGGGAGCTGTTTTTT. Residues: CAISESGVSNTGELFF.

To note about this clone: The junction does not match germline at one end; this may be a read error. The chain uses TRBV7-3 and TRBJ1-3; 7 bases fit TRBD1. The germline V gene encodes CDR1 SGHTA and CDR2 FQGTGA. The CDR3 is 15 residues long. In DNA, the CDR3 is TGTGCCAGCAGCCTAACCGGGACAGCTGGAAACACCATATATTTT. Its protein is CASSLTGTAGNTIYF.

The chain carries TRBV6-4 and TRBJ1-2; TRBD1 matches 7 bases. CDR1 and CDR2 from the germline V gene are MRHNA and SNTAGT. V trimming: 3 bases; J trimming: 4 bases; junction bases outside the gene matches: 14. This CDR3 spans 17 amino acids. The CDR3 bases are TGTGCCAGCAGTGAAATCTATAACAGGGGTCGAAGCTATGGCTACACCTTC. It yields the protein CASSEIYNRGRSYGYTF.

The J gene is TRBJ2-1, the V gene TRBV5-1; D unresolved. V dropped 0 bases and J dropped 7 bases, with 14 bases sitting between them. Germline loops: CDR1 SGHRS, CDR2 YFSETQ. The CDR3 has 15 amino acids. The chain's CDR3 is CASSLEGSLGNEQFF. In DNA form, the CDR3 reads TGCGCCAGCAGCTTGGAGGGCAGTTTAGGAAATGAGCAGTTCTTC.

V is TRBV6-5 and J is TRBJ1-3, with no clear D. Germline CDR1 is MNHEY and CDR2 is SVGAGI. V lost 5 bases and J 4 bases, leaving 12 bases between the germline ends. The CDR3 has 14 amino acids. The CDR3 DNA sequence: TGTGCCAGCAGTCTCGACCTGGGAGGAAACACCATATATTTT. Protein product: CASSLDLGGNTIYF.

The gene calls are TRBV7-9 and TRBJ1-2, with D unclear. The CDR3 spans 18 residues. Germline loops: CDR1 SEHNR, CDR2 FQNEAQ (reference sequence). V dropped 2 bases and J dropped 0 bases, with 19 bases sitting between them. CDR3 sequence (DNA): TGTGCCAGCAGCTTACAGGTCAGGTCATCGTCGACTAACTATGGCTACACCTTC. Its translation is CASSLQVRSSSTNYGYTF.

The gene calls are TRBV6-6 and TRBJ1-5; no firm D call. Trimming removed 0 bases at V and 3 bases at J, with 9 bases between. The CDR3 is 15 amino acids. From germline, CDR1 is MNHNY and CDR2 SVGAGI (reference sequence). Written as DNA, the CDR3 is TGTGCCAGCAGTTACTCGAACGCAGTCAATCAGCCCCAGCATTTT. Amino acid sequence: CASSYSNAVNQPQHF.

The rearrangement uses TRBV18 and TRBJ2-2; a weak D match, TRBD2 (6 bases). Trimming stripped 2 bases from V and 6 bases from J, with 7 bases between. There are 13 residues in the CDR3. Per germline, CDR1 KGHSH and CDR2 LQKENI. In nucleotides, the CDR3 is TGTGCCAGCTCACCAGGGGAGGCCGGGGAGCTGTTTTTT. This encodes CASSPGEAGELFF. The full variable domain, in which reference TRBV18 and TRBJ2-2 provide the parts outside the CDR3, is NAGVMQNPRHLVRRRGQEARLRCSPMKGHSHVYWYRQLPEEGLKFMVYLQKENIIDESGMPKERFSAEFPKEGPSILRIQQVVRGDSAAYFCASSPGEAGELFFGEGSRLTVL.

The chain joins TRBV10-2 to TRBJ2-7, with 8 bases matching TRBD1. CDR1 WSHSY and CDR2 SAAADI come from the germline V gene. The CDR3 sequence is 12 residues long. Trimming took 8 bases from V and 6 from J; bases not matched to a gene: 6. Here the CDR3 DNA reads TGCGCCAGCGGACAGACAGGGGCCGAGCAGTACGTC. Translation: CASGQTGAEQYV.

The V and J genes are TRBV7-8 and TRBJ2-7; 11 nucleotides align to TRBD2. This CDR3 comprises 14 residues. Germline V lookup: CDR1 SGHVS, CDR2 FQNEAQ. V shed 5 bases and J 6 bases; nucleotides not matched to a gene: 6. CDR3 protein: CASSPGTSGFEQYF. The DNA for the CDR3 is TGTGCCAGCAGCCCCGGGACTAGCGGATTCGAGCAGTACTTC.

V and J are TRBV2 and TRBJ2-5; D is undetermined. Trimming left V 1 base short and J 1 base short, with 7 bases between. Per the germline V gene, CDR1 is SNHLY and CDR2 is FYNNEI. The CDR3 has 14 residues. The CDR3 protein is CASSEGRIQETQYF. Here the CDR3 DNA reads TGTGCCAGCAGTGAAGGCAGGATCCAAGAGACCCAGTACTTC.

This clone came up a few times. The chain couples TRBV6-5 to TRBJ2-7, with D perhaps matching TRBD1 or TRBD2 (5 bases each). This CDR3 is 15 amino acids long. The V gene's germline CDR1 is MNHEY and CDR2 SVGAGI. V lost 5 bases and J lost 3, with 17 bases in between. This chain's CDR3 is CASSLRDGYRYEQYF. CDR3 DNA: TGTGCCAGCAGTCTCCGGGACGGATACCGCTACGAGCAGTACTTC.

CDR3 residues: CAISAMGTEAFF. As DNA, the CDR3 is TGTGCCATCAGTGCGATGGGGACTGAAGCTTTCTTT. The chain employs TRBV10-3 and TRBJ1-1; D unresolved. Germline CDR1 ENHRY, CDR2 SYGVKD. The ends were cut back, 4 bases at V and 5 bases at J, with 8 bases in the middle. There are 12 residues in the CDR3.